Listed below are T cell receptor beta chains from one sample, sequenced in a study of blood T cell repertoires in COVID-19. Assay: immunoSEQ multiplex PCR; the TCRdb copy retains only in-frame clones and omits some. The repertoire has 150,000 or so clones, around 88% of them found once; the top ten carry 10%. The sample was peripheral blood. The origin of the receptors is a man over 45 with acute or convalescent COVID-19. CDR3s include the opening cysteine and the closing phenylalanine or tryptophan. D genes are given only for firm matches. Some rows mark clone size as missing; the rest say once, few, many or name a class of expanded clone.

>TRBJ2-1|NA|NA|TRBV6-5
TGTGCCAGCAGTAAGACAGCACCCTACAATGAGCAGTTCTTC
CASSKTAPYNEQFF
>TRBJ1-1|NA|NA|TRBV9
TGTGCCAGCAGCGTAATGGGCACGTCCGACACTGAAGCTTTCTTT
CASSVMGTSDTEAFF
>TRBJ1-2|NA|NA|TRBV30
TGTGCCTGGAGTGTAAGAGCTAACTATGGCTACACCTTC
CAWSVRANYGYTF
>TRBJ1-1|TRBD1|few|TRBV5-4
TGTGCCAGCACATCACAGGGGGCAGTCGGTGAAGCTTTCTTT
CASTSQGAVGEAFF
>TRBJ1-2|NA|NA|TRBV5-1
TGCGCCAGCAGCTCACAGGCAGGGGGCTACACCTTC
CASSSQAGGYTF
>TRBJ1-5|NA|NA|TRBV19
TGTGCCAGTAGTAGACAGGCGGGCAATCAGCCCCAGCATTTT
CASSRQAGNQPQHF
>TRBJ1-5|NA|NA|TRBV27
TGTGCCAGCAGTCCAAGGGGGTACGGGTATAGCAATCAGCCCCAGCATTTT
CASSPRGYGYSNQPQHF
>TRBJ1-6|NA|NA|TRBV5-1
TGCGCCAGCAGCTCACAGGGCACGGGTTCACCCCTCCACTTT
CASSSQGTGSPLHF
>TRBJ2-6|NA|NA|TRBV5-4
TGTGCCAGCAGCTCCAAGAAACAGGGATCTGGGGCCAACGTCCTGACTTTC
CASSSKKQGSGANVLTF
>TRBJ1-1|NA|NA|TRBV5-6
TGTGCCAGCAGCTTGGGGGGCACGGACACTGAAGCTTTCTTT
CASSLGGTDTEAFF
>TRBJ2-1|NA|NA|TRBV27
TGTGCCAGCAGTTTAGGGAGCGGGTACAATGAGCAGTTCTTC
CASSLGSGYNEQFF
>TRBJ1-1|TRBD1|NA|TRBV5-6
TGTGCCAGCAGGATCAGGGGGGAAACCACTGAAGCTTTCTTT
CASRIRGETTEAFF
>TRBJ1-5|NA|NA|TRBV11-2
TGTGCCAGCAGCTTAGTCAGGGGTAGCAATCAGCCCCAGCATTTT
CASSLVRGSNQPQHF
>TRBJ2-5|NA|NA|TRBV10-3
TGTGCCATCAGTGAGGGGGCCCCTAGAGAAGAGACCCAGTACTTC
CAISEGAPREETQYF
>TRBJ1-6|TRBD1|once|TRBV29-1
TGCAGCGCCAGGGACAGCACGTTTTCACCCCTCCACTTT
CSARDSTFSPLHF
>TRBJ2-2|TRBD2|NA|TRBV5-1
TGCGCCAGCGGTCAACTAGCGGGGAACACCGGGGAGCTGTTTTTT
CASGQLAGNTGELFF
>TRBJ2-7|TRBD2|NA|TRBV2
TGTGCCAGCAGTGTGGGGCGGGGGTACGAGCAGTACTTC
CASSVGRGYEQYF
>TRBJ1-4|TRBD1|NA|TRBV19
TGTGCCAGTAGTATAGGCCGCTACAGGGGGCGGAGTGAAAAACTGTTTTTT
CASSIGRYRGRSEKLFF
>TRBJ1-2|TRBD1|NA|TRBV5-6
TGTGCCAGCAGCTTGAGACAGGGGGCTTCTAACTATGGCTACACCTTC
CASSLRQGASNYGYTF
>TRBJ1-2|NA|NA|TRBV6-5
TGTGCCAGCAGCGAGACCGGGACTAGGGGCTATGGCTACACCTTC
CASSETGTRGYGYTF